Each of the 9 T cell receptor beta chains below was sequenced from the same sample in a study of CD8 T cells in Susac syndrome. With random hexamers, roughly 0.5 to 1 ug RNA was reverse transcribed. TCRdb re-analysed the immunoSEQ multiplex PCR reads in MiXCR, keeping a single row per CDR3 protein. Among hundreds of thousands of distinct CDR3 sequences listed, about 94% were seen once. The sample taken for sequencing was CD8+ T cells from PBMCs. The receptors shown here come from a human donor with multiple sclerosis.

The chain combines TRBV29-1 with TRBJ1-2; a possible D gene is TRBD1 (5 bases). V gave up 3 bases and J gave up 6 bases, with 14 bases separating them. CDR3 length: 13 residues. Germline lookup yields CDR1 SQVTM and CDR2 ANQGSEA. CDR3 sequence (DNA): TGCAGCGTTGAGGGAGGGGAGGGTAATGGCTACACCTTC. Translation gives CSVEGGEGNGYTF. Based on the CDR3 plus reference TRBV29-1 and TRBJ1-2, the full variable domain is SAVISQKPSRDICQRGTSLTIQCQVDSQVTMMFWYRQQPGQSLTLIATANQGSEATYESGFVIDKFPISRPNLTFSTLTVSNMSPEDSSIYLCSVEGGEGNGYTFGSGTRLTVV.

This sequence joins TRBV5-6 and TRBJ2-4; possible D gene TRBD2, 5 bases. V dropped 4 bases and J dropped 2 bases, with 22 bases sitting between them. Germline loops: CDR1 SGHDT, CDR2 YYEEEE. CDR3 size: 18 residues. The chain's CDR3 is CASSAKTQPGFSKNIQYF. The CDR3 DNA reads TGTGCCAGCAGCGCGAAAACCCAGCCGGGATTCTCCAAAAACATTCAGTACTTC.

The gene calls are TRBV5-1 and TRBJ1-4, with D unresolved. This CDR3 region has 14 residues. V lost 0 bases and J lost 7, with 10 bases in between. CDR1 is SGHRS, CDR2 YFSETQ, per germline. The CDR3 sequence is CASSLVPVGEKLFF. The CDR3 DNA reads TGCGCCAGCAGCTTGGTTCCAGTTGGTGAAAAACTGTTTTTT. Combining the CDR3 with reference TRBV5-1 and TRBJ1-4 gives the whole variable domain KAGVTQTPRYLIKTRGQQVTLSCSPISGHRSVSWYQQTPGQGLQFLFEYFSETQRNKGNFPGRFSGRQFSNSRSEMNVSTLELGDSALYLCASSLVPVGEKLFFGSGTQLSVL.

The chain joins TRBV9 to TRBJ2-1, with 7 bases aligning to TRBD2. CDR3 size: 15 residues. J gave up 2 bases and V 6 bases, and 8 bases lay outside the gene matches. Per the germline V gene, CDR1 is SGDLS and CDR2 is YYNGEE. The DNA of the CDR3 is TGTGCCAGCACCCCGGGGGGTAGTCCCTACAATGAGCAGTTCTTC. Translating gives CASTPGGSPYNEQFF.

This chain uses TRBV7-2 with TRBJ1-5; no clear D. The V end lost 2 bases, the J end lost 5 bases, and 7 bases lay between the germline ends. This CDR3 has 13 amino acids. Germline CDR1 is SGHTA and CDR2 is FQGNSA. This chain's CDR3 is CASSLSPHQPQHF. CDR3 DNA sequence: TGTGCCAGCAGCTTATCCCCCCATCAGCCCCAGCATTTT.

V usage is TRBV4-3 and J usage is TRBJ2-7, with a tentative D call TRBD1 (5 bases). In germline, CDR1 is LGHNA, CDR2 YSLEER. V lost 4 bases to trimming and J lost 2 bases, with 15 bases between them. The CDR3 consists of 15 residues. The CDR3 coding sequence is TGCGCCAGCAGCCGAGACCACAGGAGTCCCTACGAGCAGTACTTC. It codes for CASSRDHRSPYEQYF.

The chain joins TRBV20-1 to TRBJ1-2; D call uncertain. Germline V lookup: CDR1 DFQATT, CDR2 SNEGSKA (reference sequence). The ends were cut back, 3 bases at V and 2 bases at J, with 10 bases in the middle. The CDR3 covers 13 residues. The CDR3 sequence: CSARTDINYGYTF. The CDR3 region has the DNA TGCAGTGCTAGGACCGACATAAACTATGGCTACACCTTC.

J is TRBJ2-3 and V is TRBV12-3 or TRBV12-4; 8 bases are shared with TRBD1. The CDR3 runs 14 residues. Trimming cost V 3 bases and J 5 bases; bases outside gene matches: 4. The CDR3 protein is CASSFRGLVDTQYF. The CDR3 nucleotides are TGTGCCAGCAGTTTCAGGGGGCTGGTAGATACGCAGTATTTT.

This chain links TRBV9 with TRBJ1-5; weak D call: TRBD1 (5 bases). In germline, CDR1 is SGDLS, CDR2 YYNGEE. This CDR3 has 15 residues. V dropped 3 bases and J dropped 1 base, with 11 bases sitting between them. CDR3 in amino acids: CASSADGGSNQPQHF. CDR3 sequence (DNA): TGTGCCAGCAGCGCCGACGGGGGGAGCAATCAGCCCCAGCATTTT.